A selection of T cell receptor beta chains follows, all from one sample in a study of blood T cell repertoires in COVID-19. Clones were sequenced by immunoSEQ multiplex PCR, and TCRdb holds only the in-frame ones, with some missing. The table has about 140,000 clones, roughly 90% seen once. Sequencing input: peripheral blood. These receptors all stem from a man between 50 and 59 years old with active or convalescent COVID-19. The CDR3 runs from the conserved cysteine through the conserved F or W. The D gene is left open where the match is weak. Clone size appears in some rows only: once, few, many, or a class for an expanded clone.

TGTGCCTGGAGTCCCGGGACAGGGAGCAATCAGCCCCAGCATTTT CAWSPGTGSNQPQHF TRBV30 TRBD1 TRBJ1-5 -
TGTGCCAGCAGCCCACGACAGGCCCAAGAGACCCAGTACTTC CASSPRQAQETQYF TRBV5-4 - TRBJ2-5 -
TGTGCCACCAGTCCCCGTGGAAGCGGGAGGGACTACGAGCAGTACTTC CATSPRGSGRDYEQYF TRBV15 TRBD2 TRBJ2-7 -
TGTGCCAGCAGCTTAGTGGGCGGGAGCTCCTACGAGCAGTACTTC CASSLVGGSSYEQYF TRBV7-8 TRBD2 TRBJ2-7 -
TGTGCCAGCAGTGAGGGCAGGGTGTACGGCTACACCTTC CASSEGRVYGYTF TRBV2 - TRBJ1-2 -
TGTGCCAGCAGTTACTCGACTAGCGGGAGTTACGAGCAGTACTTC CASSYSTSGSYEQYF TRBV6-5 TRBD2 TRBJ2-7 -
TGTGCCTGGAGTGCAAACAGGGGGCGGATATCTAATGAAAAACTGTTTTTT CAWSANRGRISNEKLFF TRBV30 TRBD1 TRBJ1-4 -
TGTGCCAGCAGCGTAGGAGCAGCGGGAGGAACCTACGAGCAGTACTTC CASSVGAAGGTYEQYF TRBV9 TRBD2 TRBJ2-7 -
TGCAGTGCTAGTAAGGGGGCGGCTTTCTTT CSASKGAAFF TRBV20-1 TRBD1 TRBJ1-1 -
TGTGCCAGCAGCTTTGCCCTAGAACCCGGGGAGCTGTTTTTT CASSFALEPGELFF TRBV11-2 - TRBJ2-2 -
TGCAGCGCCCTACCATCAGATACGCAGTATTTT CSALPSDTQYF TRBV29-1 - TRBJ2-3 -
TGCAGCGTTGACAGGACGGGGGAGACCCAGTACTTC CSVDRTGETQYF TRBV29-1 - TRBJ2-5 -
TGTGCCAGCAGTGTGTTCGGGGAGCGAGTGAATGAGCAGTTCTTC CASSVFGERVNEQFF TRBV6-4 - TRBJ2-1 -
TGTGCCAGTAGTATCCAACAGGGTAATGGCTACACCTTC CASSIQQGNGYTF TRBV19 - TRBJ1-2 -
TGTGCCAGCACCTCCGGGACAGGGGGTGTGGGGAGCGAGACCCAGTACTTC CASTSGTGGVGSETQYF TRBV27 TRBD1 TRBJ2-5 -
TGTGCCAGCTCACCAGGGGCGAGGCGATCTGGTGAGCAGTACTTC CASSPGARRSGEQYF TRBV18 - TRBJ2-7 -
TGTGCCAGCAGTTCCCGACACGTCGGAATGTACCAAGAGACCCAGTACTTC CASSSRHVGMYQETQYF TRBV28 - TRBJ2-5 -
TGTGCCAGCAGTTTACAGGGGGCTGGGAATTCACCCCTCCACTTT CASSLQGAGNSPLHF TRBV28 TRBD1 TRBJ1-6 few